A selection of T cell receptor beta chains follows, all from one sample in a study of cytomegalovirus exposure and HLA in healthy donors. TCRdb's table, derived via immunoSEQ multiplex PCR, lists solely in-frame clones and lacks some. The sample has some 110,000 clones; around 70% are singletons. The sequenced sample consisted of PBMCs. The receptors were sampled from a man in his thirties or forties in good health and CMV-seropositive. The CDR3 runs from the conserved cysteine through the conserved F or W. A D gene is named only where the DNA matches it firmly. Some rows have no size entry. The others give once, few or many, or a class for an expanded clone.

CDR3aa: CSVAGGPYEQYF
CDR3nt: TGCAGCGTTGCCGGGGGTCCCTACGAGCAGTACTTC
v_gene: TRBV29-1
d_gene: NA
j_gene: TRBJ2-7
abundance: NA

CDR3aa: CASSFGQGGEKLFF
CDR3nt: TGCGCCAGCAGCTTCGGACAGGGGGGGGAAAAACTGTTTTTT
v_gene: TRBV5-1
d_gene: TRBD1
j_gene: TRBJ1-4
abundance: few

CDR3aa: CSSSLWTGGSGSYNEQFF
CDR3nt: TGTTCCAGCAGCTTGTGGACAGGGGGCTCGGGCTCCTACAATGAGCAGTTCTTC
v_gene: TRBV7-9
d_gene: TRBD1
j_gene: TRBJ2-1
abundance: NA

CDR3aa: CASSDKQSYTEAFF
CDR3nt: TGTGCCAGCAGTGATAAACAGTCTTACACTGAAGCTTTCTTT
v_gene: TRBV2
d_gene: NA
j_gene: TRBJ1-1
abundance: NA

CDR3aa: CASSSSGGDFNEQFF
CDR3nt: TGTGCCAGCAGTTCTAGCGGGGGGGACTTCAATGAGCAGTTCTTC
v_gene: TRBV28
d_gene: TRBD2
j_gene: TRBJ2-1
abundance: NA

CDR3aa: CASGSGESGGEQYF
CDR3nt: TGTGCTAGTGGCAGCGGTGAGAGCGGCGGGGAGCAGTACTTC
v_gene: TRBV12-5
d_gene: NA
j_gene: TRBJ2-7
abundance: NA

CDR3aa: CASSRLYDSTDTQYF
CDR3nt: TGTGCCAGCAGCCGTCTGTATGACTCTACAGATACGCAGTATTTT
v_gene: TRBV7-9
d_gene: NA
j_gene: TRBJ2-3
abundance: NA

CDR3aa: CASSLLGSSYNEQFF
CDR3nt: TGTGCCAGCAGCTTATTGGGGAGTTCCTACAATGAGCAGTTCTTC
v_gene: TRBV7-2
d_gene: NA
j_gene: TRBJ2-1
abundance: NA

CDR3aa: CASSSDSYTDTQYF
CDR3nt: TGTGCCAGCAGCTCGGACAGCTACACAGATACGCAGTATTTT
v_gene: TRBV5-4
d_gene: NA
j_gene: TRBJ2-3
abundance: once

CDR3aa: CASSPEQGPGNTIYF
CDR3nt: TGTGCCAGCTCACCGGAACAGGGGCCCGGAAACACCATATATTTT
v_gene: TRBV18
d_gene: TRBD1
j_gene: TRBJ1-3
abundance: NA

CDR3aa: CASSVVSGRGPSGANVLTF
CDR3nt: TGTGCCAGCAGCGTGGTATCGGGGAGGGGACCCTCTGGGGCCAACGTCCTGACTTTC
v_gene: TRBV9
d_gene: TRBD2
j_gene: TRBJ2-6
abundance: NA

CDR3aa: CASSSDSYGYTF
CDR3nt: TGTGCCAGCAGTTCAGACAGTTATGGCTACACCTTC
v_gene: TRBV6-6
d_gene: NA
j_gene: TRBJ1-2
abundance: NA

CDR3aa: CASSLVPDRGEAFF
CDR3nt: TGCGCCAGCAGCTTGGTCCCAGACAGGGGTGAAGCTTTCTTT
v_gene: TRBV5-1
d_gene: TRBD1
j_gene: TRBJ1-1
abundance: NA